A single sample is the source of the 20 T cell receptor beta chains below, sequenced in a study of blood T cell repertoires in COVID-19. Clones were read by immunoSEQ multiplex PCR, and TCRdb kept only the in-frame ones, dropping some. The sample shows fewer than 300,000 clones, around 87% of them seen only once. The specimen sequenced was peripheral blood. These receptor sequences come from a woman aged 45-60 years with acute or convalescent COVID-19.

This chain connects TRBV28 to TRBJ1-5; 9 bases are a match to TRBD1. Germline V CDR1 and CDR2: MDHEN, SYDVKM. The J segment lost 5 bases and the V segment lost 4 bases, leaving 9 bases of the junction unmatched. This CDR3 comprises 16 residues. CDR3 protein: CASSWSGDRVYQPQHF. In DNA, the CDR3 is TGTGCCAGCAGTTGGTCGGGGGACAGGGTATATCAGCCCCAGCATTTT.

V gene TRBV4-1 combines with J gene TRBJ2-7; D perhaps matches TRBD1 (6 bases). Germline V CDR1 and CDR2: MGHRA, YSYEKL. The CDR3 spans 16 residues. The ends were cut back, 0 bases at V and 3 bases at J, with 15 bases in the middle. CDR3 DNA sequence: TGCGCCAGCAGCCAAGATAGCAGCGAGGGACACTACGAGCAGTACTTC. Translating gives CASSQDSSEGHYEQYF.

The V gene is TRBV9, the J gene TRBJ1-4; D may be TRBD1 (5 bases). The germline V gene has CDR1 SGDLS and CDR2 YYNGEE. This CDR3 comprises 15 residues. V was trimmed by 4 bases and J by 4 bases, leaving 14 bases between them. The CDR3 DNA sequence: TGTGCCAGCAGCCTATCAGCAGGGCTTAATGAAAAACTGTTTTTT. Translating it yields CASSLSAGLNEKLFF. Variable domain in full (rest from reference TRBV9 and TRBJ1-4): DSGVTQTPKHLITATGQRVTLRCSPRSGDLSVYWYQQSLDQGLQFLIQYYNGEERAKGNILERFSAQQFPDLHSELNLSSLELGDSALYFCASSLSAGLNEKLFFGSGTQLSVL.

CDR3: CASSLGGGPSYNEQFF. The CDR3 DNA is TGTGCCAGCAGCTTAGGGGGAGGGCCCTCCTACAATGAGCAGTTCTTC. The chain joins TRBV11-2 to TRBJ2-1; TRBD2 matches 7 bases. Germline assignment: CDR1 SGHAT and CDR2 FQNNGV. Losses at the gene ends were 1 base for V and 0 bases for J; bases not matched to a gene: 3. The CDR3 has 16 amino acids. Full variable domain (outside the CDR3, taken from reference TRBV11-2 and TRBJ2-1): EAGVAQSPRYKIIEKRQSVAFWCNPISGHATLYWYQQILGQGPKLLIQFQNNGVVDDSQLPKDRFSAERLKGVDSTLKIQPAKLEDSAVYLCASSLGGGPSYNEQFFGPGTRLTVL.

The CDR3 DNA reads as TGTGCCAGCAGCTTAGCTGCACAGGGGGAAGCTCAGTACTTC. Translated, it gives CASSLAAQGEAQYF. The chain carries TRBV7-2 and TRBJ2-4; 8 bases map to TRBD1. The CDR3 contains 14 residues. CDR1 and CDR2 (germline): SGHTA, FQGNSA. The V gene end was trimmed by 0 bases and the J gene end by 12 bases; junction bases not matched to a gene: 7.

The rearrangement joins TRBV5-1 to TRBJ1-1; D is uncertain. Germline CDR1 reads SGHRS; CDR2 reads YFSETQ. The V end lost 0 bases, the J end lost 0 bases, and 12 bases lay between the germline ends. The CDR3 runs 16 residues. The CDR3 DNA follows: TGCGCCAGCAGCTTGGTACAGAACTCTTTGAACACTGAAGCTTTCTTT. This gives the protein CASSLVQNSLNTEAFF.

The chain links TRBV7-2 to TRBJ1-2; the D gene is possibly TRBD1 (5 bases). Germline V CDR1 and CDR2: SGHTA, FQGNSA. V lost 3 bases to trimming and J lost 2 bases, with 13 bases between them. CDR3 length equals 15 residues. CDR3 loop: CASSLSGDRNYGYTF. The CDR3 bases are TGTGCCAGCAGCTTGTCGGGGGACCGCAACTATGGCTACACCTTC.

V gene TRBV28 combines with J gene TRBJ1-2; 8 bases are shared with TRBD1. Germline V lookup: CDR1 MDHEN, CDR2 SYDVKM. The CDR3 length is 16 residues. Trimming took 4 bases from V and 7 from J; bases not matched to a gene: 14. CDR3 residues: CASSSGQGFNIFGYTF. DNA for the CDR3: TGTGCCAGCAGTTCTGGACAGGGCTTCAATATTTTTGGCTACACCTTC.

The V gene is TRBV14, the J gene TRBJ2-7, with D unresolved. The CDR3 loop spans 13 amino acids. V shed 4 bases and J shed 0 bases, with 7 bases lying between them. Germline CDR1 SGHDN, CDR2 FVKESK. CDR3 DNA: TGTGCCAGCAGCCGGGCAGTCTCCTACGAGCAGTACTTC. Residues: CASSRAVSYEQYF.

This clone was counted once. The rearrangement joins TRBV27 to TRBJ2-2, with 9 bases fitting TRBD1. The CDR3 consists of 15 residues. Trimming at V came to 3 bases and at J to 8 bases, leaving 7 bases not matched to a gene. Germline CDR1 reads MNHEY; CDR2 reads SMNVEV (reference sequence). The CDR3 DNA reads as TGTGCCAGCAGTTTTCAACAGGGGGCGCGAGGGGAGCTGTTTTTT. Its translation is CASSFQQGARGELFF.

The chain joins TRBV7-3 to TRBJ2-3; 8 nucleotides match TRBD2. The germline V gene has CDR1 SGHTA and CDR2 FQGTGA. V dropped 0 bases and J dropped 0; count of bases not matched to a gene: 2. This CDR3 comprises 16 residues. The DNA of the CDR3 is TGTGCCAGCAGCTTAACTAGCGGGACTAGCACAGATACGCAGTATTTT. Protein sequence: CASSLTSGTSTDTQYF.

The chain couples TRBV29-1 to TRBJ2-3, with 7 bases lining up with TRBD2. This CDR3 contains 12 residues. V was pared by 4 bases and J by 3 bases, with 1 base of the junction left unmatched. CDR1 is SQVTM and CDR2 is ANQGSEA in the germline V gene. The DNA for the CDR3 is TGCAGCGTTGTCGGGGGGACAGATACGCAGTATTTT. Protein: CSVVGGTDTQYF.

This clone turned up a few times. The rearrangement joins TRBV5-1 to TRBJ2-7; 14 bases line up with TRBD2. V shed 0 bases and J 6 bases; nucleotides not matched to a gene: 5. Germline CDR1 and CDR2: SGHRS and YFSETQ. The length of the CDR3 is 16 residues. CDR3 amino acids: CASSLGLAGGQSEQYF. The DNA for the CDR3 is TGCGCCAGCAGCTTGGGACTAGCGGGAGGGCAGAGCGAGCAGTACTTC.

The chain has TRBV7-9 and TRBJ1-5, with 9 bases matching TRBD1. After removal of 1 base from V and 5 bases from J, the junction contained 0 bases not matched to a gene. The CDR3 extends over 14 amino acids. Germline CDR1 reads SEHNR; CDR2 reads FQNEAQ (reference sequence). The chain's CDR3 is CASSLGTGDQPQHF. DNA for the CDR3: TGTGCCAGCAGCTTAGGGACAGGGGATCAGCCCCAGCATTTT.

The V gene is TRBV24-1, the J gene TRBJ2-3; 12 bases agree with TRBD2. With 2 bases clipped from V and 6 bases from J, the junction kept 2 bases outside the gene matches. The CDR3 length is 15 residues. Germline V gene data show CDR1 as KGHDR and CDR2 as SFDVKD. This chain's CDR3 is CATSDSGTSGDTQYF. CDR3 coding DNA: TGTGCCACCAGTGATTCGGGGACTAGCGGGGATACGCAGTATTTT.

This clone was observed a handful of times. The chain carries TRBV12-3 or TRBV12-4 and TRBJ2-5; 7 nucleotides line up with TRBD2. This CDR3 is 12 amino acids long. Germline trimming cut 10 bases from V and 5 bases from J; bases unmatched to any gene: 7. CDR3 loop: CATVRGGETQYF. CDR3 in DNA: TGTGCCACTGTAAGGGGAGGGGAGACCCAGTACTTC.

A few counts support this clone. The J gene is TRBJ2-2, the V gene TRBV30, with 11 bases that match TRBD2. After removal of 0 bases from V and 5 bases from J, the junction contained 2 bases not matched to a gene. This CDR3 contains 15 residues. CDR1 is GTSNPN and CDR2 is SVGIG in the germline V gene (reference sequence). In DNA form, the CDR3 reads TGTGCCTGGAGTGTAACTAGCGGGAGAACCGGGGAGCTGTTTTTT. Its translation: CAWSVTSGRTGELFF.

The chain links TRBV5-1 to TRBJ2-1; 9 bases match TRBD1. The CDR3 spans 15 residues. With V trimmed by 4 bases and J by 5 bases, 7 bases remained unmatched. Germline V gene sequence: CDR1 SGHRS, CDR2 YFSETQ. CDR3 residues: CASSLGDRDDNEQFF. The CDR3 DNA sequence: TGCGCCAGCAGCCTGGGGGACAGGGACGACAATGAGCAGTTCTTC.

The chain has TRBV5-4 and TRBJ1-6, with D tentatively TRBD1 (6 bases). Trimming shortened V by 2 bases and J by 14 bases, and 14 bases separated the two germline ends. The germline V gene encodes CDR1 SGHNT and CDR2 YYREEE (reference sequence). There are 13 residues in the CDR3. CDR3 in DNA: TGTGCCAGCAGCTTACCGGACAGTTCGGCCCTCCACTTT. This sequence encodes CASSLPDSSALHF.

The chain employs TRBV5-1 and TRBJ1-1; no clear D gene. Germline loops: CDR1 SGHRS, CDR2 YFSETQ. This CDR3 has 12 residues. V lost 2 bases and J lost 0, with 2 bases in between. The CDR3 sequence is CASSFVNTEAFF. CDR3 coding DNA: TGCGCCAGCAGCTTCGTGAACACTGAAGCTTTCTTT.